The T cell receptor (beta chain) under discussion was sequenced for a study of blood T cells in healthy people across ages. Findings and limits, study-wide: The recorded TCR beta diversity per million T cells decreased in a roughly linear manner with age. Long-lived donors had more naive CD4+ cells and higher diversity than aged donors.

Germline CDR1 reads SGHAT; CDR2 reads FQDESV (reference sequence). This CDR3 has 15 residues. J was trimmed by 7 bases and V by 6 bases; bases with no gene match: 9. Note on this clonotype: Its antigen is currently unknown.

Then a second PCR, running about 6 to 11 cycles, was carried out with a sample-barcoded 5' primer and a J-beta primer mix. TCRdb re-analysed the 5' RACE reads in MiXCR, keeping a single row per CDR3 protein. Counted here are 700,000 to 900,000 distinct CDR3 sequences, around half occurring once; the ten biggest clones make up approximately 40%. The sequenced sample was blood. The chain carries TRBV11-1 and TRBJ1-6, with 7 nucleotides matching TRBD1. This clonotype was obtained from a man at least 80 years old in good health. The CDR3 nucleotides are TGTGCCAGCAGTCCCCGGGACAGAGCAAATTCACCCCTCCACTTT. It translates to CASSPRDRANSPLHF.